This T cell receptor (beta chain) was obtained from a study of cytomegalovirus exposure and HLA in healthy donors. The study's findings and limits: Later analysis suggested most CMV-associated TCR beta chains were HLA-restricted. TCR sequences were mostly rare, though some public TCRs occurred in many donors. Donors belonging to an Asian-associated ancestry cluster reportedly showed fewer N-insertions in productive TCRs than the roughly 700-donor mean, according to what a later analysis found.

With regard to this clone: What it recognizes is unknown.

The V gene's germline CDR1 is MNHEY and CDR2 SMNVEV (reference sequence). V shed 6 bases and J shed 8 bases, with 23 bases lying between them. The CDR3 runs to 15 residues. Use of 60 Vbeta and 13 Jbeta primers characterized the PCR. In the study's own analysis: It was a later analysis that counted roughly 79 million unique TCR beta chains, of which around 11 million were shared. The repertoire was sequenced with immunoSEQ multiplex PCR; TCRdb's copy has only in-frame clones and lacks some. That table is the source of V, J and clone size, and D and trimming were worked out from the DNA. Of about 200,000 clones listed, 81% are singletons.

Sequencing was carried out using PBMCs. The chain has TRBV27 and TRBJ2-7, with D perhaps TRBD1 (5 bases). The TCR sequence derives from a man aged 35-49 years in good health and CMV-seropositive. The CDR3 nucleotides are TGTGCCAGCAGCCCTCTAACCGACAGAATAGTCAAGCAGTACTTC. This translates into CASSPLTDRIVKQYF.